This T cell receptor beta chain was sequenced during a study of beta chain features in type 1 diabetes. On the study more broadly: Healthy donors resembled patients in age, gender and cell yields.

There are a few counts of this clone. Sequenced material consisted of expressed TCRB transcripts (all of the isolated RNA was reverse transcribed). Assay used: immunoSEQ multiplex PCR; TCRdb lists only in-frame clones, some missing. Of 680,000 or so clones in the sample, about 16% are singletons; the top ten hold around 0.095%. Sorting of CD4+ naive, central memory, regulatory and stem cell-like memory cells was performed via CD45RO/CCR7/CD25/CD127/CD95/CD27. Germline lookup yields CDR1 LNHNV and CDR2 YYDKDF (reference sequence). This CDR3 region has 17 residues. The germline V and J ends were trimmed by 2 bases and 3 bases, with 17 bases remaining between them.

Sequencing input: naive CD4+ T cells from blood. This sequence originates from a young man in good health. The V gene is TRBV15, the J gene TRBJ2-4; D tentatively reads TRBD1 or TRBD2 (5 bases each). The CDR3 bases are TGTGCCACCAGCAGACCCCGGGGCCGGCGAGGCAAAAACATTCAGTACTTC. Translating gives CATSRPRGRRGKNIQYF. Filled out from reference TRBV15 and TRBJ2-4, the complete variable domain reads DAMVIQNPRYQVTQFGKPVTLSCSQTLNHNVMYWYQQKSSQAPKLLFHYYDKDFNNEADTPDNFQSRRPNTSFCFLDIRSPGLGDTAMYLCATSRPRGRRGKNIQYFGAGTRLSVL.